This T cell receptor (beta chain) was profiled in a study of cytomegalovirus exposure and HLA in healthy donors. General observations from the study: Sequencing probably produced one cluster of sequence variants that were highly shared.

CDR3 size: 13 residues. Germline V lookup: CDR1 SNHLY, CDR2 FYNNEI. As concerns this clone: Antigen: not known. The junction and the germline gene differ at one end; a read error may be behind it.

Primers: 60 Vbeta forward and 13 Jbeta reverse. The table came from immunoSEQ multiplex PCR; TCRdb's copy has only in-frame clones and leaves some out. The table includes about 130,000 clones, 73% detected once. The sample was PBMCs. The clonotype was recovered from a man aged 60 to 69 in good health and CMV-seropositive. The chain carries TRBV2 and TRBJ1-2; 8 positions match TRBD1. CDR3 bases: TGTGCCAGCAGGGAAGGACAGGGCTATGGCTACACCTTC. Translation: CASREGQGYGYTF.